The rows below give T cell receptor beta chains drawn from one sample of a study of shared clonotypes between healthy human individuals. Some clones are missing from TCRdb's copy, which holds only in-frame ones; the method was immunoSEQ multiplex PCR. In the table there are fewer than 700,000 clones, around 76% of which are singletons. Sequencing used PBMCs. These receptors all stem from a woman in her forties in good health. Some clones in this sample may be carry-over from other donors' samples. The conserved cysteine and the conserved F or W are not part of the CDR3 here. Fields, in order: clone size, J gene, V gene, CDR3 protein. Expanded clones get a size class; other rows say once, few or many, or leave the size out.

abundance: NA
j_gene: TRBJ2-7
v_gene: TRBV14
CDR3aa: ASSQDLRAEQY

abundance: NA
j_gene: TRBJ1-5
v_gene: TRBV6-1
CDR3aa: ASSLMTGSNQPQH

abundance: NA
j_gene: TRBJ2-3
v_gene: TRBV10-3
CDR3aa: AIKDNTDTQY

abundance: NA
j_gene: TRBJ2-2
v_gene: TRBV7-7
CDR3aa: ASSIRQGPNTGELF

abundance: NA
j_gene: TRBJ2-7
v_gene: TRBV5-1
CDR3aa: ASSPGQGFLEQY

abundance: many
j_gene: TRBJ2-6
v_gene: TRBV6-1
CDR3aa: ASSGGDSGANVLT

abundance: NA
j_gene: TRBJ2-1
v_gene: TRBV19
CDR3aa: ASSPGRRNEQF

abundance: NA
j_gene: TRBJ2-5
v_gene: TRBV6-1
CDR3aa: ASSVQVQETQY

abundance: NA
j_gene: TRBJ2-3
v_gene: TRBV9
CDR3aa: ASSPQGTDTQY

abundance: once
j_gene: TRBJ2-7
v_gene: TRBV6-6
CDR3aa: ASSYRQGTNEQY

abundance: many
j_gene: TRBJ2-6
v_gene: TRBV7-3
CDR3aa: ASSSELGANVLT

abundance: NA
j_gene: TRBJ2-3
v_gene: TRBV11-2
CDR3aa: ASSLMVAGVQY

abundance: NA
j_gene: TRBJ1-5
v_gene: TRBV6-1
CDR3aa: AISEGAFGSNQPQH

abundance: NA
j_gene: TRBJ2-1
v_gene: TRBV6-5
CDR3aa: ASTSGRNEQF

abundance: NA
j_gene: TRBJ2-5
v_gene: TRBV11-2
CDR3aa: ASSWAGGETQY

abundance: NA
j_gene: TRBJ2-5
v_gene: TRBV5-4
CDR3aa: ASSLPPLAGQETQY

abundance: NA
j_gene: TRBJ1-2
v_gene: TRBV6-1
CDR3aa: ASSEGGGGNGYT

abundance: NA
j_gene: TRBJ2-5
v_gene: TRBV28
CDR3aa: ASSLRGLWETQY

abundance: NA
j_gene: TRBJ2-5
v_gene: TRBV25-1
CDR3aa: ASSGQRGLGETQY

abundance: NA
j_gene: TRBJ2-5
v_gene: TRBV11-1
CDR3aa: ASSQSGKETQY

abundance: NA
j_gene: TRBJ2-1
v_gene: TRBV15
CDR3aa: AARLAGGNEQF

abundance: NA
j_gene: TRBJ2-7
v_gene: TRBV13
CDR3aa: ASSLEGRGRSYEQY